These 23 T cell receptor beta chains share one sample of origin, sequenced in a study of T cells in localized non-small cell lung cancer. Profiling relied on immunoSEQ multiplex PCR, and the TCRdb table lists in-frame clones only, not all of them. The sample lists over 45,000 clones, 77% seen once, with about a sixth in the top ten. This specimen was peripheral blood, taken before any cancer treatment. These receptors all stem from a man aged 40 to 70 with stage I squamous cell lung carcinoma.

The chain links TRBV20-1 to TRBJ2-3; 7 positions agree with TRBD2. The CDR3 has 11 residues. Germline CDR1 DFQATT, CDR2 SNEGSKA (reference sequence). As DNA, the CDR3 is TGCGTGGGGGGGGGTGCAGATACGCAGTATTTT. Protein sequence: CVGGGADTQYF.

The chain links TRBV6-5 to TRBJ2-3, with unresolved D. V was pared by 6 bases and J by 4 bases, with 14 bases between. CDR1 and CDR2 from the germline V gene are MNHEY and SVGAGI. The CDR3 consists of 14 residues. The CDR3, as DNA: TGTGCCAGCAGGCCGCTGGACCGGGCAGATACGCAGTATTTT. Translated, it gives CASRPLDRADTQYF.

The rearrangement uses TRBV11-2 and TRBJ2-6, with a tentative D call TRBD1 (5 bases). Germline loops: CDR1 SGHAT, CDR2 FQNNGV. The CDR3 totals 18 residues. Trimming cost V 7 bases and J 0 bases, with 19 bases left between them. This CDR3 is CASTKRQGSLSGANVLTF. The CDR3 bases are TGTGCCAGCACCAAACGGCAGGGTAGTCTCTCTGGGGCCAACGTCCTGACTTTC. The whole variable domain, filled in from reference TRBV11-2 and TRBJ2-6, reads EAGVAQSPRYKIIEKRQSVAFWCNPISGHATLYWYQQILGQGPKLLIQFQNNGVVDDSQLPKDRFSAERLKGVDSTLKIQPAKLEDSAVYLCASTKRQGSLSGANVLTFGAGSRLTVL.

The chain combines TRBV2 with TRBJ2-3; 14 bases align to TRBD2. With 1 base clipped from V and 6 bases from J, the junction kept 9 bases outside the gene matches. Germline V CDR1 and CDR2: SNHLY, FYNNEI. This CDR3 has 18 residues. The CDR3: CASSEGYSTSGGADTQYF. CDR3 coding DNA: TGTGCCAGCAGTGAAGGCTACTCGACTAGCGGGGGGGCGGATACGCAGTATTTT.

The rearrangement uses TRBV7-9 and TRBJ2-1, with D perhaps being TRBD1 or TRBD2 (5 bases each). CDR1 and CDR2 from the germline V gene are SEHNR and FQNEAQ (reference sequence). This CDR3 has 14 amino acids. V shed 5 bases and J shed 9 bases, with 17 bases lying between them. This chain's CDR3 is CASSPGTAWGEQFF. The CDR3 DNA reads TGTGCCAGCAGCCCCGGGACGGCCTGGGGTGAGCAGTTCTTC.

The chain has TRBV27 and TRBJ2-1; the match to TRBD2 covers 10 bases. Germline CDR1 MNHEY, CDR2 SMNVEV (reference sequence). This CDR3 region has 16 residues. Germline trimming cut 5 bases from V and 6 bases from J; bases unmatched to any gene: 10. The CDR3 loop is CASSPQMGLASNEQFF. CDR3 bases: TGTGCCAGCAGTCCACAGATGGGACTAGCGAGCAATGAGCAGTTCTTC.

This clone was seen a handful of times. The V gene is TRBV13, the J gene TRBJ2-7, with no clear D. This CDR3 region has 12 residues. V was trimmed by 2 bases and J by 4 bases, leaving 6 bases between them. Looked up from germline, CDR1 is PRHDT and CDR2 is FYEKMQ (reference sequence). The CDR3 DNA reads as TGTGCCAGCAGCTTATCGAAGTACGAGCAGTACTTC. This encodes CASSLSKYEQYF.

This clone was picked up one time. The genes are TRBV15 and TRBJ1-2; D possibly corresponds to TRBD1 (6 bases). Per the germline V gene, CDR1 is LNHNV and CDR2 is YYDKDF (reference sequence). The CDR3 sequence is 12 residues long. V lost 0 bases and J lost 12, with 11 bases in between. CDR3 amino acids: CATSRDRGGHTF. The CDR3 nucleotides are TGTGCCACCAGCAGAGACCGCGGGGGCCACACCTTC.

The J gene is TRBJ1-2, the V gene TRBV9; tentatively, D is TRBD1 (5 bases). The CDR3 covers 15 residues. CDR1 is SGDLS, CDR2 YYNGEE, per germline. V lost 0 bases, J lost 6 bases, and 15 bases lay in between. CDR3 coding DNA: TGTGCCAGCAGCGTAGATGGCGTAATAGGGGATGGCTACACCTTC. Encoded protein: CASSVDGVIGDGYTF.

This chain connects TRBV9 to TRBJ2-5; D unclear. V was cut by 1 base and J by 5 bases, with 12 bases left in between. CDR1 and CDR2 from the germline V gene are SGDLS and YYNGEE. The CDR3 loop spans 14 amino acids. For the CDR3, the DNA is TGTGCCAGCAGCGTATCTGCCAGCCCCGAGACCCAGTACTTC. It codes for CASSVSASPETQYF.

This chain links TRBV7-3 with TRBJ2-7; D tentatively reads TRBD1 or TRBD2 (5 bases each). V dropped 2 bases and J dropped 2 bases, with 13 bases sitting between them. The CDR3 has 15 residues. Per the germline V gene, CDR1 is SGHTA and CDR2 is FQGTGA. The CDR3 is CASSLDHGATYEQYF. CDR3 bases: TGTGCCAGCAGCTTAGACCACGGGGCAACCTACGAGCAGTACTTC.

CDR3 sequence: CASSQEGQGGIFYGYTF. CDR3 DNA: TGTGCCAGCAGCCAAGAGGGACAGGGGGGAATTTTCTATGGCTACACCTTC. The chain couples TRBV4-2 to TRBJ1-2, with TRBD1 matching over 11 bases. The CDR3 consists of 17 residues. Per germline, CDR1 LGHNA and CDR2 YNFKEQ. J gave up 4 bases and V 0 bases, and 7 bases lay outside the gene matches.

The V call is TRBV6-6, the J call TRBJ2-1; 9 positions agree with TRBD2. This CDR3 contains 15 residues. Trimming removed 5 bases from V and 4 bases from J; junction bases left unmatched: 6. Germline V gene data show CDR1 as MNHNY and CDR2 as SVGAGI (reference sequence). CDR3 in amino acids: CASSPAGGLYNEQFF. In nucleotides, the CDR3 is TGTGCCAGCAGTCCCGCGGGGGGGCTTTACAATGAGCAGTTCTTC.

V and J are TRBV7-8 and TRBJ2-7; 7 nucleotides match TRBD2. The CDR3 has 17 residues. Germline V lookup: CDR1 SGHVS, CDR2 FQNEAQ. Germline trimming cut 0 bases from V and 0 bases from J; bases unmatched to any gene: 8. This CDR3 reads CASSLAHGGTRSYEQYF. In DNA form, the CDR3 reads TGTGCCAGCAGCTTAGCGCACGGGGGGACTCGCTCCTACGAGCAGTACTTC.

The chain has TRBV5-1 and TRBJ2-1; 7 bases are shared with TRBD2. Germline loops: CDR1 SGHRS, CDR2 YFSETQ. The CDR3 runs to 13 residues. The V gene end was trimmed by 2 bases and the J gene end by 13 bases; junction bases not matched to a gene: 9. The CDR3 DNA is TGCGCCAGCAGCTTTGAGGATAGCGGGTCCCAGTTCTTC. Translated, it gives CASSFEDSGSQFF.

The DNA for the CDR3 is TGTGCCAGCAGCTTACCAGGGGCCCCAGGACTGTTTTTT. Translation gives CASSLPGAPGLFF. The chain joins TRBV5-5 to TRBJ1-4; D possibly corresponds to TRBD1 (6 bases). V lost 2 bases and J lost 13, with 15 bases in between. The CDR3 is made up of 13 amino acids. Germline V gives CDR1 SGHKS, CDR2 YYEKEE (reference sequence).

CDR3 in amino acids: CASSLKGGTDTQYF. The CDR3 DNA follows: TGTGCCAGCAGCTTAAAAGGGGGCACAGATACGCAGTATTTT. V usage is TRBV7-6 and J usage is TRBJ2-3, with a tentative D call TRBD1 (5 bases). CDR3 length: 14 amino acids. From germline, CDR1 is SGHVS and CDR2 FNYEAQ. The ends were cut back, 2 bases at V and 1 base at J, with 7 bases in the middle.

The gene calls are TRBV4-2 and TRBJ1-4; D unresolved. The ends were cut back, 4 bases at V and 2 bases at J, with 11 bases in the middle. Germline CDR1 and CDR2: LGHNA and YNFKEQ. There are 15 residues in the CDR3. DNA of the CDR3: TGTGCCAGCAGCCGCCCGGAGGACACTAATGAAAAACTGTTTTTT. Translated, it gives CASSRPEDTNEKLFF.

The rearrangement links TRBV19 to TRBJ2-7; D ambiguous. The CDR3 consists of 14 residues. From germline, CDR1 is LNHDA and CDR2 SQIVND (reference sequence). The V end was cut by 5 bases, the J end by 5 bases, with 16 bases between. The CDR3 region has the DNA TGTGCCAGTAGTCCACGCCCCCGAAGGGACGAGCAGTACTTC. It yields the protein CASSPRPRRDEQYF.

This chain connects TRBV6-1 to TRBJ1-2; D not certain. The CDR3 runs to 14 residues. Between the trimmed V and J ends, which lost 2 bases and 1 base, there was a span of 8 bases. The germline CDR1 and CDR2 sequences are MNHNS and SASEGT. The CDR3 nucleotides are TGTGCCAGCAGTGAAAATGTCTATAACTATGGCTACACCTTC. Protein: CASSENVYNYGYTF.

V is TRBV30 and J is TRBJ1-4, with D perhaps TRBD1 (5 bases). Looked up from germline, CDR1 is GTSNPN and CDR2 is SVGIG (reference sequence). The germline V and J ends were trimmed by 2 bases and 10 bases, with 11 bases remaining between them. The CDR3 runs to 12 residues. This CDR3 is CAWSIDQGKLFF. As DNA, the CDR3 is TGTGCCTGGAGTATCGACCAGGGAAAACTGTTTTTT.

This chain's CDR3 is CASSQDQGRDTQYF. The CDR3 DNA follows: TGCGCCAGCAGCCAAGATCAGGGACGAGATACGCAGTATTTT. J is TRBJ2-3 and V is TRBV4-1, with D possibly called TRBD1 or TRBD2 (5 bases each). The V end lost 0 bases, the J end lost 5 bases, and 9 bases lay between the germline ends. Looked up from germline, CDR1 is MGHRA and CDR2 is YSYEKL. This CDR3 has 14 amino acids.

V gene TRBV9 combines with J gene TRBJ1-3; D might be TRBD1 (6 bases). The V end lost 4 bases, the J end lost 7 bases, and 21 bases lay between the germline ends. Germline V gene sequence: CDR1 SGDLS, CDR2 YYNGEE. The CDR3 runs 16 residues. CDR3 in DNA: TGTGCCAGCAGCTCCACAGGGAGTTTCACCGGGAACACCATATATTTT. It translates to CASSSTGSFTGNTIYF. The whole variable domain, remainder taken from reference TRBV9 and TRBJ1-3, is DSGVTQTPKHLITATGQRVTLRCSPRSGDLSVYWYQQSLDQGLQFLIQYYNGEERAKGNILERFSAQQFPDLHSELNLSSLELGDSALYFCASSSTGSFTGNTIYFGEGSWLTVV.